This paragraph covers one T cell receptor (beta chain) sequence. Germline V CDR1 and CDR2: SGHAT, FQNNGV. Trimming took 5 bases from V and 1 from J, leaving 17 bases between them. This CDR3 is 16 amino acids long. This specimen belongs to a study of blood T cells in healthy people across ages. Study-wide background: Per two T cells, template switching captured roughly one barcoded beta molecule.

A second about 7 to 11 cycle PCR used barcoded and J-beta primers. TCRdb processed the 5' RACE reads anew with MiXCR; each CDR3 protein has one entry. The sample has approximately 730,000 distinct CDR3 sequences, about 53% seen once. The chain recombines TRBV11-2 with TRBJ1-1; the D is unclear. The TCR was taken from a man older than 75 in good health. Sequenced material: blood. The CDR3 sequence is CASSPSSGSGNTEAFF. The CDR3 bases are TGTGCCAGCAGCCCTAGCAGTGGGAGTGGGAACACTGAAGCTTTCTTT.